This T cell receptor (beta chain) was observed in a study of cytomegalovirus exposure and HLA in healthy donors. Assay: immunoSEQ multiplex PCR; the TCRdb copy retains only in-frame clones and omits some. Seen here are approximately 150,000 clones, around 90% observed once, and the top ten hold 3.5% to 5%. Study-wide results and caveats: The study labeled under 200 TCR beta chains cytomegalovirus-associated.

As for this clone: The antigen is unknown.

CDR3 length: 16 residues. Germline assignment: CDR1 MNHEY and CDR2 SMNVEV (reference sequence). Trimming took 3 bases from V and 8 from J; bases not matched to a gene: 13. This chain uses TRBV27 with TRBJ2-1, with TRBD2 identical over 7 bases. This sequence was found in a man aged 18-30 years in good health and CMV-seropositive. The sample comprised PBMCs. As DNA, the CDR3 is TGTGCCAGCAGTTTTCGCACTAGCGCCTACAGAGATGAGCAGTTCTTC. This codes for CASSFRTSAYRDEQFF.